This is a list of T cell receptor beta chains from one sample in a study of tumor and adjacent non-tumor tissue in lung cancer. TCRdb ran MiXCR on the multiplex PCR reads and lists one entry per CDR3 protein. The sample consists of about 44,000 distinct CDR3 sequences, around 59% of them appearing once. The sample taken for sequencing was distant non-tumor lung tissue. The receptors shown here come from a woman in her 70s with non-small cell lung cancer. The CDR3 runs from the conserved cysteine through the conserved F or W. D genes are given only for firm matches. Clone size appears in some rows only: once, few, many, or a class for an expanded clone.

J gene	clone size	V gene	D gene	CDR3 protein	CDR3 DNA
TRBJ1-5	NA	TRBV6-5	NA	CASSYRDILTDTQHF	TGTGCCAGCAGTTACCGGGACATACTCACAGATACGCAGCATTTT
TRBJ1-5	NA	TRBV4-2	NA	CVSSQDLQGGWQPQHF	TGTGTCAGCAGCCAAGATCTTCAGGGAGGTTGGCAGCCCCAACATTTT
TRBJ2-1	NA	TRBV5-4	NA	CASSLMPGEYNEQFF	TGTGCCAGCAGCTTGATGCCGGGGGAGTACAATGAGCAGTTCTTC
TRBJ2-1	many	TRBV24-1	TRBD2	CATSGGERNSYNEQFF	TGTGCCACCAGCGGGGGGGAGCGGAACTCCTACAATGAGCAGTTCTTC
TRBJ2-7	many	TRBV20-1	TRBD2	CSARDQVAGGNEQYF	TGCAGTGCTAGAGATCAAGTAGCGGGAGGGAACGAGCAGTACTTC
TRBJ1-3	once	TRBV20-1	NA	CSARVYHPSGNTIYF	TGCAGTGCCAGAGTCTACCATCCCTCTGGAAACACCATATATTTT
TRBJ2-1	many	TRBV28	TRBD2	CASSSSLAGGYNEQFF	TGTGCCAGCAGTTCCTCGCTAGCGGGCGGTTACAATGAGCAGTTCTTC
TRBJ2-3	many	TRBV20-1	TRBD2	CSAISSGGADTQYF	TGCAGTGCTATTTCTAGCGGTGGGGCAGATACGCAGTATTTT
TRBJ2-1	NA	TRBV6-6	NA	CVSRYGVSYEQFF	TGTGTCAGCAGATACGGGGTATCTTATGAGCAGTTCTTC
TRBJ2-2	many	TRBV5-4	NA	CASSYRFATDTGELFF	TGTGCCAGCAGCTACCGTTTCGCAACGGACACCGGGGAGCTGTTTTTT
TRBJ2-2	few	TRBV4-2	NA	CASSQEVHTRELYF	TGTGCCAGCAGCCAAGAAGTCCACACCCGGGAGCTGTATTTT
TRBJ1-2	NA	TRBV29-1	TRBD1	CSSKPTGDGYDYTF	TGCAGCTCAAAGCCTACAGGGGACGGCTATGACTACACCTTC
TRBJ2-7	NA	TRBV12-3/TRBV12-4	NA	CTSTPAGEFYEQYF	TGTACCAGCACCCCCGCAGGGGAATTCTACGAGCAGTACTTC
TRBJ2-3	NA	TRBV4-1	NA	CASSQARLTGPSDTQYF	TGCGCCAGCAGCCAAGCCAGGTTGACAGGACCCTCGGATACGCAGTATTTT
TRBJ1-1	medium-sized	TRBV6-6	NA	CASSTDTEAFF	TGTGCCAGCAGTACCGACACTGAAGCTTTCTTT
TRBJ2-3	NA	TRBV6-5	NA	CASRYSFMNADSQYF	TGTGCCAGCCGTTACTCGTTTATGAACGCAGATTCGCAGTATTTT
TRBJ1-6	NA	TRBV6-6	NA	CASSWRGGYNSPLHF	TGTGCCAGTAGTTGGAGAGGGGGCTATAATTCACCCCTCCACTTT
TRBJ2-5	NA	TRBV29-1	NA	CSVHQETKYF	TGCAGTGTGCACCAAGAGACCAAGTACTTC
TRBJ2-1	many	TRBV5-1	TRBD1	CASSFTGQGAIEQFF	TGCGCCAGCAGCTTTACCGGACAGGGGGCTATTGAGCAGTTCTTC
TRBJ2-1	NA	TRBV5-6	NA	CASRSARVNEQFF	TGTGCCAGCAGATCTGCTAGGGTAAATGAGCAGTTCTTC
TRBJ2-3	NA	TRBV5-4	NA	CASSLGGDTITDMQYF	TGTGCCAGCAGCTTGGGAGGGGACACTATCACAGATATGCAGTATTTT
TRBJ2-5	NA	TRBV28	TRBD2	CASSSPTSGRETKYF	TGTGCCAGCAGTTCTCCGACTAGCGGGAGGGAGACCAAGTACTTC
TRBJ1-2	many	TRBV30	NA	CAFPLEQGHGYTF	TGTGCCTTCCCTCTGGAGCAGGGCCACGGCTACACCTTC
TRBJ1-5	NA	TRBV10-2	NA	CAISENRAPIGPQHF	TGCGCCATCAGCGAGAACAGGGCCCCTATAGGGCCCCAGCATTTT
TRBJ1-1	NA	TRBV6-2/TRBV6-3	TRBD1	CASSYRIQGDTEAFF	TGTGCCAGCAGTTACAGAATACAGGGGGACACTGAAGCTTTCTTT
TRBJ2-5	NA	TRBV29-1	NA	CSVDYGGAETQYF	TGCAGCGTCGACTATGGGGGAGCAGAGACCCAGTACTTC
TRBJ2-5	NA	TRBV12-5	NA	CASGLCPCTSQETQYF	TGTGCTAGTGGTTTGTGTCCATGTACCTCGCAAGAGACCCAGTACTTC
TRBJ2-7	NA	TRBV10-2	TRBD2	CARSESGLAGGVRYF	TGCGCCAGGAGTGAATCCGGACTAGCGGGAGGGGTGCGGTACTTC
TRBJ2-1	NA	TRBV20-1	TRBD2	CNGIPAGYEQFF	TGCAATGGTATCCCAGCGGGATATGAGCAGTTCTTC
TRBJ1-5	once	TRBV2	TRBD1	CASSRTGGNSNQSQHF	TGTGCCAGCAGCCGCACAGGGGGCAATAGCAATCAGTCCCAGCATTTT
TRBJ1-1	once	TRBV5-6	NA	CASGLYMNTEVFF	TGTGCCAGCGGCTTATATATGAACACTGAAGTTTTCTTT
TRBJ2-7	many	TRBV6-1	TRBD1	CASSYTRDRTYEQYF	TGTGCCAGCAGTTACACCCGGGACAGAACCTACGAGCAGTACTTC
TRBJ2-1	many	TRBV11-2	TRBD1	CASSRTGGNLYNEQFF	TGTGCCAGCAGCCGGACAGGGGGTAACCTTTACAATGAGCAGTTCTTC
TRBJ2-7	many	TRBV6-5	TRBD2	CASSTTSGYEQYF	TGTGCCAGCAGTACCACTAGCGGCTACGAGCAGTACTTC
TRBJ2-3	NA	TRBV10-3	NA	CAISDRANTETQYF	TGTGCCATCAGTGACAGGGCCAACACAGAAACGCAGTATTTT